This TCR beta chain was recovered during a study of siplizumab effects on memory and regulatory T cells. Findings of the study overall: Controls showed an average of around 25% Treg-derived mappable alloreactive CD4+ clones, while siplizumab showed 65% to 70%. Most alloreactive clones went unmapped to unstimulated subsets; only a minor fraction mapped. Siplizumab, the agent tested, significantly reduced alloreactive sequences traceable to unstimulated CD4+ memory cells.

Assays examined about 100,000 TCR templates per sample. TCRdb's table, derived via immunoSEQ multiplex PCR, lists solely in-frame clones and lacks some. The sample shows about 50,000 clones, over 85% of them seen only once. About this clone itself: Its specificity is not known.

Sequencing was carried out using CD8+ T cells sorted from blood. This receptor was obtained from a human donor in good health.

The CDR3 DNA reads TGTGCCTGGGGGATAAGCTCCTACAATGAGCAGTTCTTC. Protein: CAWGISSYNEQFF. The chain has TRBV30 and TRBJ2-1; no clear D. The germline V gene encodes CDR1 GTSNPN and CDR2 SVGIG (reference sequence). CDR3 size: 13 residues. With 5 bases removed from V and 0 bases from J, the gap between germline ends came to 8 bases.